The 27 T cell receptor beta chains below were found in one sample sequenced in a study of siplizumab effects on memory and regulatory T cells. The repertoire was sequenced with immunoSEQ multiplex PCR; TCRdb's copy has only in-frame clones and lacks some. The data show 94,000 or so clones, over 85% seen once. Sequencing input: CD8+ T cells sorted from blood. These receptors came from a human donor in good health.

The chain combines TRBV4-1 with TRBJ1-2, with D possibly matching TRBD1 (5 bases). Trimming pared 0 bases from V and 8 bases from J, leaving 19 bases between. Germline V gene lookup returns CDR1 MGHRA and CDR2 YSYEKL. The CDR3 runs to 16 residues. The CDR3 sequence: CASSQETGSKGYGYTF. In DNA, the CDR3 is TGCGCCAGCAGCCAAGAAACCGGGTCCAAGGGGTACGGCTACACCTTC.

The chain has TRBV19 and TRBJ2-3; 12 bases line up with TRBD2. V trimming: 3 bases; J trimming: 3 bases; junction bases outside the gene matches: 10. Germline V lookup: CDR1 LNHDA, CDR2 SQIVND (reference sequence). The CDR3 consists of 18 residues. Here the CDR3 DNA reads TGTGCCAGTAGTATGGTCCTAGCGGGAGGGTCTGCGACAGATACGCAGTATTTT. Amino acid sequence: CASSMVLAGGSATDTQYF.

The DNA for the CDR3 is TGTGCCGGCGGACAGGGGGTGTACGAGCAGTACTTC. Translation: CAGGQGVYEQYF. The chain recombines TRBV6-5 with TRBJ2-7; 10 bases are a match to TRBD1. The CDR3 is 12 residues long. CDR1 and CDR2 (germline): MNHEY, SVGAGI. The trim removed 11 bases at V and 4 bases at J, leaving 5 bases unmatched.

V gene TRBV11-3 combines with J gene TRBJ1-1; perhaps TRBD1 as D (5 bases). V was trimmed by 5 bases and J by 4 bases, leaving 17 bases between them. The CDR3 spans 15 residues. Germline V lookup: CDR1 SGHNT, CDR2 YENEEA. This chain's CDR3 is CASSPRTRRGTEAFF. The CDR3 DNA reads as TGTGCCAGCAGCCCAAGGACAAGGAGGGGCACTGAAGCTTTCTTT.

This clone turned up a few times. This rearrangement joins TRBV2 to TRBJ1-5, with unresolved D. Germline values: CDR1 SNHLY, CDR2 FYNNEI. V lost 4 bases to trimming and J lost 7 bases, with 8 bases between them. The length of the CDR3 is 12 residues. The CDR3 region is CASSGLGQPQHF. The CDR3 DNA sequence: TGTGCCAGCAGTGGCCTTGGGCAGCCCCAGCATTTT. The complete variable domain, with remaining parts taken from reference TRBV2 and TRBJ1-5, reads EPEVTQTPSHQVTQMGQEVILRCVPISNHLYFYWYRQILGQKVEFLVSFYNNEISEKSEIFDDQFSVERPDGSNFTLKIRSTKLEDSAMYFCASSGLGQPQHFGDGTRLSIL.

J is TRBJ2-3 and V is TRBV4-1; 7 bases agree with TRBD2. Germline loops: CDR1 MGHRA, CDR2 YSYEKL. Germline trimming cut 2 bases from V and 0 bases from J; bases unmatched to any gene: 2. This CDR3 has 15 residues. The CDR3 spells CASSQYSGSTDTQYF. CDR3 coding DNA: TGCGCCAGCAGCCAATATAGCGGGAGCACAGATACGCAGTATTTT.

The rearrangement joins TRBV6-5 to TRBJ2-3; the D gene is possibly TRBD2 (6 bases). This CDR3 contains 16 residues. Trimming cost V 2 bases and J 2 bases, with 14 bases left between them. Germline lookup yields CDR1 MNHEY and CDR2 SVGAGI. The CDR3 is CASSYAGGRATDTQYF. The DNA of the CDR3 is TGTGCCAGCAGTTACGCCGGGGGTAGGGCCACAGATACGCAGTATTTT.

The rearrangement links TRBV4-2 to TRBJ1-2; TRBD1 is a possible D gene (6 bases). CDR1 and CDR2 from the germline V gene are LGHNA and YNFKEQ. V gave up 5 bases and J gave up 5 bases, with 15 bases separating them. CDR3 length: 14 residues. CDR3 amino acids: CASSFSGALYGYTF. CDR3 bases: TGTGCCAGCAGCTTTTCAGGGGCCCTATATGGCTACACCTTC.

The chain joins TRBV7-2 to TRBJ2-7, with 10 bases aligning to TRBD2. The germline CDR1 and CDR2 sequences are SGHTA and FQGNSA. The CDR3 extends over 17 amino acids. V shed 6 bases and J 4 bases; nucleotides not matched to a gene: 15. DNA for the CDR3: TGTGCCAGCAGACCACCCCGGACTAGCGGTGGGATTTACGAGCAGTACTTC. Translating it yields CASRPPRTSGGIYEQYF.

V usage is TRBV13 and J usage is TRBJ2-7; 8 bases map to TRBD1. Losses at the gene ends were 4 bases for V and 3 bases for J; bases not matched to a gene: 5. The CDR3 runs to 14 residues. The germline CDR1 and CDR2 sequences are PRHDT and FYEKMQ (reference sequence). DNA for the CDR3: TGTGCCAGCAGCTCCGACAGGGGAGTCTACGAGCAGTACTTC. It encodes CASSSDRGVYEQYF.

The chain combines TRBV27 with TRBJ2-7, with a weak D call TRBD2 (6 bases). This CDR3 is built from 15 residues. V shed 6 bases and J shed 0 bases, with 15 bases lying between them. Germline CDR1 is MNHEY and CDR2 is SMNVEV (reference sequence). CDR3 sequence: CASRPEGIGSYEQYF. CDR3 DNA: TGTGCCAGCAGGCCGGAGGGAATCGGCTCCTACGAGCAGTACTTC.

The chain combines TRBV6-5 with TRBJ2-5; 7 nucleotides agree with TRBD2. This CDR3 is 15 amino acids long. V lost 2 bases and J lost 4; bases outside the gene matches: 7. The germline gives CDR1 MNHEY, CDR2 SVGAGI. CDR3 region: CASSYGRGNRETQYF. CDR3 bases: TGTGCCAGCAGTTACGGGCGGGGGAATCGAGAGACCCAGTACTTC.

This clone appeared a few times. The V call is TRBV11-2, the J call TRBJ2-5; 7 bases are shared with TRBD1. This CDR3 is 15 amino acids long. The trim removed 4 bases at V and 5 bases at J, leaving 10 bases unmatched. Per the germline V gene, CDR1 is SGHAT and CDR2 is FQNNGV. CDR3 DNA: TGTGCCAGCAGCTCTTATCCGACAGGGATCGAGACCCAGTACTTC. Protein: CASSSYPTGIETQYF.

This clone is a singleton in its sample. The V call is TRBV19, the J call TRBJ1-1; D call uncertain. There are 13 residues in the CDR3. In germline, CDR1 is LNHDA, CDR2 SQIVND (reference sequence). Trimming removed 2 bases from V and 0 bases from J, with 4 bases in between. Written as DNA, the CDR3 is TGTGCCAGTAGTATAACCATGAACACTGAAGCTTTCTTT. This sequence encodes CASSITMNTEAFF.

This clone was counted once. The chain joins TRBV5-6 to TRBJ1-1; D not resolved. The CDR3 loop spans 12 amino acids. Germline CDR1 and CDR2: SGHDT and YYEEEE. V lost 2 bases, J lost 4 bases, and 6 bases lay in between. The CDR3 DNA is TGTGCCAGCAGCTTTGTGGCCACTGAAGCTTTCTTT. Encoded protein: CASSFVATEAFF.

The chain couples TRBV7-2 to TRBJ2-7, with D perhaps matching TRBD2 (6 bases). This CDR3 spans 15 amino acids. The V gene lost 5 bases and the J gene lost 0 bases, with 14 bases spanning the gap. CDR1 and CDR2 (germline): SGHTA, FQGNSA. CDR3 in amino acids: CASSTSRDFSYEQYF. DNA of the CDR3: TGTGCCAGCAGCACATCCCGGGACTTCTCCTACGAGCAGTACTTC.

The chain is built from TRBV30 and TRBJ1-1; 7 bases align to TRBD1. The CDR3 spans 14 residues. In germline, CDR1 is GTSNPN, CDR2 SVGIG (reference sequence). Trimming cost V 1 base and J 1 base; bases outside gene matches: 3. CDR3 in DNA: TGTGCCTGGAGTGCAGGGACAGCGAACACTGAAGCTTTCTTT. This translates into CAWSAGTANTEAFF.

Comment on this clone: Other DNA sequences in this sample translate to the same CDR3. This rearrangement joins TRBV29-1 to TRBJ1-5, with D hard to call. The V end was cut by 4 bases, the J end by 0 bases, with 10 bases between. There are 14 residues in the CDR3. Germline V gene lookup returns CDR1 SQVTM and CDR2 ANQGSEA. CDR3 DNA: TGCAGCGTTGCAATCGGGCTTAGCAATCAGCCCCAGCATTTT. Protein product: CSVAIGLSNQPQHF.

The table lists this clone with a few counts. This chain uses TRBV29-1 with TRBJ2-5; TRBD1 agrees at 10 bases. In germline, CDR1 is SQVTM, CDR2 ANQGSEA. V shed 5 bases and J 5 bases; nucleotides not matched to a gene: 5. This CDR3 region has 13 residues. CDR3 bases: TGCAGCGTTCGACAGGGGGCGCGTGAGACCCAGTACTTC. This codes for CSVRQGARETQYF.

The genes are TRBV11-2 and TRBJ2-7, with TRBD1 matching over 7 bases. The length of the CDR3 is 15 residues. Germline CDR1 reads SGHAT; CDR2 reads FQNNGV. Unmatched junction bases numbered 10, after V lost 4 bases and J lost 4 bases. Here the CDR3 reads CASSSTGTDQYEQYF. CDR3 in DNA: TGTGCCAGCAGCTCCACCGGGACAGACCAATACGAGCAGTACTTC.

This chain links TRBV5-1 with TRBJ2-7, with D perhaps assigned TRBD1 or TRBD2 (6 bases each). Germline V gives CDR1 SGHRS, CDR2 YFSETQ. CDR3 length: 14 residues. The V gene lost 4 bases and the J gene lost 2 bases, with 13 bases spanning the gap. The CDR3 here is CASSLGGGTYEQYF. The CDR3 DNA reads TGCGCCAGCAGCCTCGGGGGCGGAACCTACGAGCAGTACTTC.

V is TRBV6-6 and J is TRBJ1-2; 9 bases line up with TRBD1. Germline V CDR1 and CDR2: MNHNY, SVGAGI (reference sequence). J gave up 10 bases and V 5 bases, and 8 bases lay outside the gene matches. CDR3 length: 13 residues. CDR3 sequence reads: CASSPKQGADYTF. CDR3 in DNA: TGTGCCAGCAGTCCTAAACAGGGGGCCGACTACACCTTC.

The chain employs TRBV4-1 and TRBJ2-5; D is perhaps TRBD1 (6 bases). Near its end, the DNA agrees better with TRBJ2-7, so the J call may be wrong. Per the germline V gene, CDR1 is MGHRA and CDR2 is YSYEKL. The CDR3 loop spans 15 amino acids. The CDR3 protein is CASSQERRQAYEQYF. CDR3 sequence (DNA): TGCGCCAGCAGCCAAGAGAGGAGACAGGCCTACGAGCAGTACTTC.

This clone was counted between two and nine times. The rearrangement uses TRBV30 and TRBJ1-5; D gene unclear. V was shortened by 1 base and J by 0 bases, with 4 bases between the two germline ends. CDR1 GTSNPN and CDR2 SVGIG come from the germline V gene (reference sequence). The CDR3 totals 13 residues. CDR3 sequence reads: CAWSGSSNQPQHF. CDR3 bases: TGTGCCTGGAGTGGGAGTAGCAATCAGCCCCAGCATTTT.

V is TRBV7-9 and J is TRBJ2-3; 9 nucleotides match TRBD1. Trimming cost V 1 base and J 5 bases; bases outside gene matches: 4. This CDR3 contains 15 residues. In germline, CDR1 is SEHNR, CDR2 FQNEAQ (reference sequence). For the CDR3, the DNA is TGTGCCAGCAGCTTAGGCGGACAGGGGAGAGATACGCAGTATTTT. Translating it yields CASSLGGQGRDTQYF.

The sample holds one count of this clone. J is TRBJ2-7 and V is TRBV4-2, with 7 bases identical to TRBD2. This CDR3 is built from 14 residues. V lost 4 bases and J lost 5; bases outside the gene matches: 8. The germline CDR1 and CDR2 sequences are LGHNA and YNFKEQ. The CDR3 sequence is CASSPQRDYHEQYF. Here the CDR3 DNA reads TGTGCCAGCAGCCCGCAGCGGGATTACCACGAGCAGTACTTC.

The rearrangement uses TRBV6-1 and TRBJ1-5, with D possibly being TRBD1 (6 bases). From germline, CDR1 is MNHNS and CDR2 SASEGT. V dropped 3 bases and J dropped 0 bases, with 18 bases sitting between them. The CDR3 contains 18 residues. CDR3 sequence reads: CASSDGTFGAYSNQPQHF. In nucleotides, the CDR3 is TGTGCCAGCAGTGACGGGACATTTGGGGCTTATAGCAATCAGCCCCAGCATTTT.